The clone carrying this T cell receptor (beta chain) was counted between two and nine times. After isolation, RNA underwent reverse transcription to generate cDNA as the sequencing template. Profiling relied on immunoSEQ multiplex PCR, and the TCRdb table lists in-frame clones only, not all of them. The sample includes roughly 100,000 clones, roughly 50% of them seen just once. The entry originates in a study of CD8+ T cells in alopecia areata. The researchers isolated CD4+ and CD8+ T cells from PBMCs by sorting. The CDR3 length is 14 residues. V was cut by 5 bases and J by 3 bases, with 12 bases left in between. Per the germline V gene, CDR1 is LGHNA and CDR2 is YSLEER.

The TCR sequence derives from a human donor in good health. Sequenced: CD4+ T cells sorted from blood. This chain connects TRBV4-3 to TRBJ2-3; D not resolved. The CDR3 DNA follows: TGCGCCAGCAGCGTATGGGAATCGACAGATACGCAGTATTTT. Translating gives CASSVWESTDTQYF.